The 8 T cell receptor beta chains in this list originate from one sample, sequenced in a study of blood T cell repertoires in COVID-19. Sequencing used immunoSEQ multiplex PCR; TCRdb keeps in-frame clones, though not all of them. This repertoire shows a few hundred thousand clones, about 88% found once; its top ten account for more than 6.5%. Sequenced sample: PBMCs or T cells enriched from blood (not recorded which). These receptors were obtained from a woman aged 50 to 60 who had been exposed to COVID-19.

The V call is TRBV6-5, the J call TRBJ1-6; TRBD1 agrees at 10 bases. Looked up from germline, CDR1 is MNHEY and CDR2 is SVGAGI. After removal of 6 bases from V and 9 bases from J, the junction contained 2 bases not matched to a gene. The CDR3 sequence is 13 residues long. CDR3 in amino acids: CASRGQGGSPLHF. The DNA for the CDR3 is TGTGCCAGCAGAGGACAGGGGGGTTCACCCCTCCACTTT.

The chain carries TRBV28 and TRBJ1-1, with D unresolved. V shed 1 base and J shed 1 base, with 13 bases lying between them. Germline CDR1 MDHEN, CDR2 SYDVKM. This CDR3 contains 16 residues. In DNA form, the CDR3 reads TGTGCCAGCAGTTTATACCAGGTTAGCGCGAACACTGAAGCTTTCTTT. As protein: CASSLYQVSANTEAFF.

The chain is built from TRBV14 and TRBJ2-1; 10 bases agree with TRBD2. CDR3 length: 17 residues. V trimming: 4 bases; J trimming: 2 bases; junction bases outside the gene matches: 8. The germline V gene encodes CDR1 SGHDN and CDR2 FVKESK. DNA of the CDR3: TGTGCCAGCAGCCCCCTGAGGAGCGGGGGGGCCTACAATGAGCAGTTCTTC. Translating it yields CASSPLRSGGAYNEQFF. Looking up the rest from reference TRBV14 and TRBJ2-1 gives the full variable domain: EAGVTQFPSHSVIEKGQTVTLRCDPISGHDNLYWYRRVMGKEIKFLLHFVKESKQDESGMPNNRFLAERTGGTYSTLKVQPAELEDSGVYFCASSPLRSGGAYNEQFFGPGTRLTVL.

This chain links TRBV2 with TRBJ2-3; D is perhaps TRBD2 (6 bases). The germline V and J ends were trimmed by 4 bases and 5 bases, with 16 bases remaining between them. The CDR3 covers 15 residues. Germline V lookup: CDR1 SNHLY, CDR2 FYNNEI. The CDR3 loop is CASSAPGLREDTQYF. Here the CDR3 DNA reads TGTGCCAGCAGTGCCCCGGGACTGCGGGAAGATACGCAGTATTTT.

The genes are TRBV5-6 and TRBJ1-3; TRBD1 agrees at 9 bases. V lost 1 base, J lost 8 bases, and 10 bases stayed unmatched. The CDR3 runs to 16 residues. The germline CDR1 and CDR2 sequences are SGHDT and YYEEEE. Written as DNA, the CDR3 is TGTGCCAGCAGCTTGTTCCGGGACAGGGCATTGGACACCATATATTTT. Its translation is CASSLFRDRALDTIYF.

The CDR3 DNA sequence: TGTGCCAGCAGCTTAAACAGGTTTTACAATGAGCAGTTCTTC. The encoded protein is CASSLNRFYNEQFF. The chain combines TRBV7-8 with TRBJ2-1, with a weak D call TRBD1 (5 bases). V lost 2 bases to trimming and J lost 4 bases, with 9 bases between them. Germline assignment: CDR1 SGHVS and CDR2 FQNEAQ. The CDR3 consists of 14 residues.

This chain links TRBV18 with TRBJ1-1; a possible D gene is TRBD1 (6 bases). CDR1 is KGHSH, CDR2 LQKENI, per germline. This CDR3 is built from 15 residues. The germline V and J ends were trimmed by 3 bases and 3 bases, with 14 bases remaining between them. CDR3 in DNA: TGTGCCAGCTCACCCCAGGGGCCAGCGTACACTGAAGCTTTCTTT. Amino acid sequence: CASSPQGPAYTEAFF. The full variable domain, completed using reference TRBV18 and TRBJ1-1, is NAGVMQNPRHLVRRRGQEARLRCSPMKGHSHVYWYRQLPEEGLKFMVYLQKENIIDESGMPKERFSAEFPKEGPSILRIQQVVRGDSAAYFCASSPQGPAYTEAFFGQGTRLTVV.

Only a few counts were recorded for this clone. The chain uses TRBV11-2 and TRBJ1-1; D may be TRBD1 (6 bases). The CDR3 consists of 15 residues. The germline CDR1 and CDR2 sequences are SGHAT and FQNNGV. The V end was cut by 4 bases, the J end by 3 bases, with 15 bases between. The CDR3 region is CASSSILGGHTEAFF. The CDR3, as DNA: TGTGCCAGCAGCTCGATCTTAGGGGGTCACACTGAAGCTTTCTTT. Complete variable domain (other parts from reference TRBV11-2 and TRBJ1-1): EAGVAQSPRYKIIEKRQSVAFWCNPISGHATLYWYQQILGQGPKLLIQFQNNGVVDDSQLPKDRFSAERLKGVDSTLKIQPAKLEDSAVYLCASSSILGGHTEAFFGQGTRLTVV.